The subject of this entry is one T cell receptor beta chain. This clone's antigen is unknown. Within one base of it there is no much larger clone, and no base qualities were kept. The entry originates in a study of identical twins (TCRdb year 2016). Regarding the study in general: TCR alpha and beta repertoires from monozygotic twins, unrelated adults of various ages and cord blood were deep-sequenced to test whether fetal clonotypes persist. Replicate twin experiments were performed at different times using different library preparation protocols to rule out contamination. What the study reported, not specific to this receptor: Conclusions relied on cross-sectional statistical analysis, since the same donors could not be followed over many years. Zero-insertion analyses could be partly confounded by invariant T cells such as MAIT and iNKT, although diverse VJ usage argued against such confounding for most clonotypes. Compared with coincidental sharing between unrelated individuals, out-of-frame TCR alpha sequences shared between twins had an excess of sequences with low generation probability. Excess twin sharing in beta out-of-frame sequences was weaker because fewer shared sequences lowered the signal-to-noise ratio. Abundant cord blood beta clonotypes carried fewer insertions; young adult naive repertoires showed a weaker similar trend, while memory repertoires showed none. In monozygotic twins, recombination models systematically underestimated out-of-frame TCR alpha sharing, but the models matched the sharing seen between unrelated individuals.

V lost 8 bases and J lost 10 bases; the stretch between them is 9 bases long. From its cysteine to its phenylalanine, the CDR3 spans 10 amino acids. Solely the CDR3 DNA is kept, with 30 bases framed from the first base. Based on the germline V gene (reference sequence), the CDR1 and CDR2 sequences are MNHNY and SVGAGI. The library was built by means of 5' RACE. TCRdb records Illumina HiSeq 2000 as the sequencer. Template switching introduced a universal primer binding site; the final cDNA contained a unique molecular identifier, enabling accurate counting of TCR cDNA molecules. Specific primers in the conserved constant-segment region were used to synthesize first-strand cDNA for TCR alpha and beta chains. To control for contamination, each cDNA library was double barcoded with a SMART-Mk sample barcode plus Illumina barcodes. TruSeq adapter sequences and Illumina sample barcodes were added in two successive PCR steps. TCR alpha and beta cDNA libraries were sequenced on the Illumina HiSeq platform with custom primers. The authors processed their data as follows. Unique molecular identifiers were extracted from raw reads with MiGEC, and CDR3 positions were determined with MiXCR. For each individual, recombination models were inferred using an EM algorithm with the repgenHMM and IGoR tools. Shared clonotype analysis was performed with the tcR package in R, normalizing sharing by the product of cloneset sizes. Out-of-frame nonproductive sequences were analyzed to study raw recombination free of thymic and clonal selection effects. The public reads were quality trimmed at Q25 with fastp and then assembled into clones with MiXCR by TCRdb, keeping productive beta chains. Entries that share a CDR3 protein sequence are merged under the most common genes and DNA. TCRdb, not the authors, supplied the V and J calls. This sample holds approximately 670,000 distinct CDR3 sequences; around 6% were observed only once. Approximately 1.6% of the sample rests with the top ten.

Every donor was a healthy Caucasian. The study also sequenced three unrelated non-twin adults: a male aged 18 to 29, a male aged 50 to 60 and a female aged 50 to 60. Miltenyi CD45RO+ enrichment and human naive T-cell isolation kits were used to isolate memory (CD45RO+) and naive T cells from PBMC. The chain joins TRBV6-6 to TRBJ2-1; the D segment cannot be called with confidence. The clonotype originates from a man younger than 35 in good health. The sequenced material came from naive T cells sorted from blood. Reading the label with the study, this specimen's cell subset or site is: cells isolated with a human naive T-cell isolation kit. The CDR3 is CASGSREQFF. The base sequence is TGTGCCAGCGGCTCACGGGAGCAGTTCTTC.